The T cell receptor beta chain under discussion was sequenced for a study of blood T cell repertoires in COVID-19. Germline loops: CDR1 MNHEY, CDR2 SVGAGI. There are 14 residues in the CDR3. Trimming cost V 0 bases and J 5 bases, with 10 bases left between them. Using immunoSEQ multiplex PCR, the repertoire was profiled, and TCRdb retains in-frame clones only, with some absent. Among about 180,000 clones listed, around 83% were seen once. This sequence was found in a human donor in a cohort sampled during active COVID-19. The specimen was peripheral blood. The chain is built from TRBV6-5 and TRBJ2-5; the D gene is possibly TRBD1 (6 bases). Written as DNA, the CDR3 is TGTGCCAGCAGTTACTCGTACAGGGTCGAGACCCAGTACTTC. This gives the protein CASSYSYRVETQYF.